Presented here are 18 T cell receptor beta chains from one specimen sequenced in a study of cytomegalovirus exposure and HLA in healthy donors. The PCR was carried out with 60 Vbeta primers and 13 Jbeta primers. This table comes from immunoSEQ multiplex PCR, and its TCRdb copy is limited to in-frame clones, with some not included. The repertoire holds some 110,000 clones, with about 79% as singletons. Material for sequencing was PBMCs. The receptor source for this set is a middle-aged man in good health and CMV-seronegative.

The rearrangement joins TRBV5-4 to TRBJ2-3; 11 bases are a match to TRBD1. The CDR3 consists of 14 residues. J lost 6 bases, V lost 5 bases, and 5 bases had no gene match. The germline CDR1 and CDR2 sequences are SGHNT and YYREEE (reference sequence). Here the CDR3 reads CASRWTGGSDTQYF. DNA of the CDR3: TGTGCCAGCAGGTGGACAGGGGGCTCCGATACGCAGTATTTT. The variable domain in full, completed from reference TRBV5-4 and TRBJ2-3, reads ETGVTQSPTHLIKTRGQQVTLRCSSQSGHNTVSWYQQALGQGPQFIFQYYREEENGRGNFPPRFSGLQFPNYSSELNVNALELDDSALYLCASRWTGGSDTQYFGPGTRLTVL.

Note on this clone: The junction differs from germline at one of its ends, possibly a read error. The rearrangement uses TRBV7-9 and TRBJ2-7, with D possibly TRBD1 on 6 matching bases. Germline V gene sequence: CDR1 SEHNR, CDR2 FQNEAQ (reference sequence). CDR3 length equals 13 residues. Here the CDR3 reads CSSSSGTSYEQYF. In nucleotides, the CDR3 is TGTTCCAGCAGCTCCGGGACATCCTACGAGCAGTACTTC.

This clone showed up just once. The CDR3 reads CASSLAGVHGYTF. In nucleotides, the CDR3 is TGTGCCAGCAGCTTGGCAGGGGTTCATGGCTACACCTTC. This chain links TRBV5-6 with TRBJ1-2; the D gene is possibly TRBD1 (6 bases). V shed 0 bases and J shed 6 bases, with 9 bases lying between them. The length of the CDR3 is 13 residues. Germline loops: CDR1 SGHDT, CDR2 YYEEEE.

This clone has only a few counts. The gene calls are TRBV4-3 and TRBJ1-4, with D hard to call. The CDR3 has 14 residues. Germline loops: CDR1 LGHNA, CDR2 YSLEER. The germline V and J ends were trimmed by 5 bases and 0 bases, with 7 bases remaining between them. CDR3 protein: CASSLQPTNEKLFF. The DNA of the CDR3 is TGCGCCAGCAGCTTACAGCCAACTAATGAAAAACTGTTTTTT.

A note on this clone: A read error may account for a junction end that differs from germline. The chain is built from TRBV27 and TRBJ1-6; maybe TRBD1 (6 bases). The CDR3 covers 17 residues. CDR1 is MNHEY and CDR2 is SMNVEV in the germline V gene (reference sequence). This CDR3 reads CASSPARGPSYNSPLRF. DNA for the CDR3: TGTGCCAGCAGTCCCGCCAGGGGACCCTCCTATAATTCACCCCTCCGCTTT.

This clone was recorded once. This CDR3 reads CASRAGGGYEQYV. CDR3 in DNA: TGTGCCAGCAGAGCCGGAGGGGGCTACGAGCAGTACGTC. The J gene is TRBJ2-7, the V gene TRBV6-6; D assignment may be TRBD1 or TRBD2 (6 bases each). The CDR3 extends over 13 amino acids. Germline V gene data show CDR1 as MNHNY and CDR2 as SVGAGI (reference sequence). V shed 6 bases and J shed 3 bases, with 12 bases lying between them.

The chain has TRBV10-3 and TRBJ1-1; maybe TRBD1 (5 bases). The CDR3 sequence is 17 residues long. V gave up 11 bases and J gave up 1 base, with 26 bases separating them. Germline loops: CDR1 ENHRY, CDR2 SYGVKD. The chain's CDR3 is CASSSGGRGDPNTEAFF. The CDR3 DNA reads TGTGCCTCCTCAAGCGGGGGAAGAGGCGACCCGAACACTGAAGCTTTCTTT.

V usage is TRBV6-1 and J usage is TRBJ1-5; 9 bases line up with TRBD1. CDR1 is MNHNS, CDR2 SASEGT, per germline. The CDR3 extends over 15 amino acids. V was pared by 2 bases and J by 4 bases, with 3 bases of the junction left unmatched. The CDR3, as DNA: TGTGCCAGCAGTGAAATGACAGGGGGAAATCAGCCCCAGCATTTT. This translates into CASSEMTGGNQPQHF.

The V gene is TRBV9, the J gene TRBJ2-2; 9 bases fit TRBD1. The CDR3 spans 15 residues. The V and J ends lost 7 bases and 5 bases, in that order; junction bases with no gene match: 9. In germline, CDR1 is SGDLS, CDR2 YYNGEE. The CDR3 loop is CASAGDRARTGELFF. The CDR3 DNA reads as TGTGCCAGCGCCGGGGACAGGGCACGGACCGGGGAGCTGTTTTTT.

CDR3 sequence (DNA): TGTGCCAGCAGCATAGACAACAGTTTCTCCTACGAGCAGTACGTC. Encoded protein: CASSIDNSFSYEQYV. This chain joins TRBV7-8 and TRBJ2-7; D call uncertain. The ends were cut back, 5 bases at V and 0 bases at J, with 14 bases in the middle. Per germline, CDR1 SGHVS and CDR2 FQNEAQ. This CDR3 region has 15 residues.

The V gene is TRBV4-1, the J gene TRBJ1-5; D might be TRBD1 (6 bases). V was trimmed by 4 bases and J by 9 bases, leaving 16 bases between them. CDR3 length: 14 amino acids. Germline V gene data show CDR1 as MGHRA and CDR2 as YSYEKL. The CDR3 bases are TGCGCCAGCAGCCGGGACACCCGGAGTACGCCCCAGCATTTT. This codes for CASSRDTRSTPQHF.

The V call is TRBV18, the J call TRBJ2-7, with 12 positions matching TRBD2. CDR3 size: 14 residues. CDR1 and CDR2 from the germline V gene are KGHSH and LQKENI. V shed 4 bases and J 6 bases; nucleotides not matched to a gene: 4. CDR3 residues: CASSLMGLAGEQYV. The CDR3 DNA sequence: TGTGCCAGCTCACTTATGGGACTAGCGGGCGAGCAGTACGTC.

In DNA form, the CDR3 reads TGCGCCAGCAGCTGGGGGCACGAAGAGACCCAGTACTTC. This encodes CASSWGHEETQYF. The V gene is TRBV5-1, the J gene TRBJ2-5; TRBD1 might be the D (6 bases). V lost 3 bases and J 3 bases, leaving 9 bases between the germline ends. The length of the CDR3 is 13 residues. Germline V gene data show CDR1 as SGHRS and CDR2 as YFSETQ.

The V gene is TRBV7-3, the J gene TRBJ2-2; 8 bases are a match to TRBD1. The CDR3 has 14 amino acids. CDR1 SGHTA and CDR2 FQGTGA come from the germline V gene. J was trimmed by 3 bases and V by 5 bases; bases with no gene match: 2. Here the CDR3 reads CASSRGQDTGELFF. CDR3 sequence (DNA): TGTGCCAGCAGCCGGGGACAGGACACCGGGGAGCTGTTTTTT.

This sequence joins TRBV7-2 and TRBJ1-2; D gene uncertain. Germline CDR1 SGHTA, CDR2 FQGNSA. The CDR3 contains 17 residues. V shed 4 bases and J shed 0 bases, with 18 bases lying between them. As DNA, the CDR3 is TGTGCCAGCAGCTCTAGCGACTCAGGAGAGACTAACTATGGCTACACCTTC. Its translation is CASSSSDSGETNYGYTF.

This chain uses TRBV4-1 with TRBJ1-2; D unresolved. Germline CDR1 is MGHRA and CDR2 is YSYEKL. With 0 bases removed from V and 6 bases from J, the gap between germline ends came to 8 bases. CDR3 length equals 13 residues. CDR3 nucleotide sequence: TGCGCCAGCAGCCAAGATCCACGGGATGGCTACACCTTC. The encoded protein is CASSQDPRDGYTF.

The CDR3, as DNA: TGTGCCAGCAGTTACGAGCGACAGGGTTCTAATGGCTACACCTTC. It codes for CASSYERQGSNGYTF. The chain recombines TRBV6-5 with TRBJ1-2; 7 nucleotides agree with TRBD1. The CDR3 runs to 15 residues. V was pared by 2 bases and J by 6 bases, with 9 bases of the junction left unmatched. CDR1 is MNHEY and CDR2 is SVGAGI in the germline V gene.

The gene calls are TRBV15 and TRBJ2-1; TRBD1 might be the D (6 bases). The CDR3 has 15 residues. The V and J ends lost 4 bases and 2 bases respectively, with 12 bases between them. In germline, CDR1 is LNHNV, CDR2 YYDKDF (reference sequence). In DNA, the CDR3 is TGTGCCACCAGCATAGGGACAAGAACCTACAATGAGCAGTTCTTC. Its protein is CATSIGTRTYNEQFF.